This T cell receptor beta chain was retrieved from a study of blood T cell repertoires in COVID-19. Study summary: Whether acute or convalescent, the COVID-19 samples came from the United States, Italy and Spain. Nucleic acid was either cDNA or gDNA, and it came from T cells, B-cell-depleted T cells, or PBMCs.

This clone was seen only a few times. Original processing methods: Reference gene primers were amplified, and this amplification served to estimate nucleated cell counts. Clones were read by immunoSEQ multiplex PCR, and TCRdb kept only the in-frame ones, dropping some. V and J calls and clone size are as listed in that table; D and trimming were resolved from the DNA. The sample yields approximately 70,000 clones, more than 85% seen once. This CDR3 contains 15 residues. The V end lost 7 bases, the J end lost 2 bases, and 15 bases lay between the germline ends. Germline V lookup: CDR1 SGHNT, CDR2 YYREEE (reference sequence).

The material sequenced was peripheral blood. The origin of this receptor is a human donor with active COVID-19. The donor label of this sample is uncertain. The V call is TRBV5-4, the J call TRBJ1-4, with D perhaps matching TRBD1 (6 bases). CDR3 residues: CASSPGGQTNEKLFF. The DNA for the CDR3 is TGTGCCAGCTCGCCCGGCGGACAGACTAATGAAAAACTGTTTTTT.